This T cell receptor (beta chain) came from a study of Ad26.COV2.S vaccination and SARS-CoV-2 variants. Study details: Donor was one of the participants in the Ad26.COV2.S arm of the COV1001 trial. Study findings and constraints: While placebo recipients had lower spike-specific TCR breadth, vaccine recipients had more. The breadth of spike-specific CD8+ and CD4+ T cell responses after vaccination was reportedly substantial.

The treatment was: approximately 18 received Ad26.COV2.S at low or high dose, single or two shots; about five received placebo; per-sample allocation not given. Following the first vaccine or placebo injection, samples were taken on day 63. Boston hosted the donor, who was an adult aged 18-55 years. With regard to this clone: The target antigen is unknown.

Some clones are missing from TCRdb's copy, which holds only in-frame ones; the method was immunoSEQ multiplex PCR. The repertoire holds 330,000 or so clones, with about nine tenths as singletons. This receptor was identified in a person aged 18 to 65 who received the Ad26.COV2.S COVID-19 vaccine or a placebo. The sample here was peripheral blood, taken in a trial of Ad26.COV2.S vaccine versus placebo.

This chain's CDR3 is CASSQDYTGRTYEQYF. In DNA, the CDR3 is TGCGCCAGCAGCCAAGATTACACGGGCCGAACCTACGAGCAGTACTTC. This rearrangement joins TRBV4-3 to TRBJ2-7; D is ambiguous. V dropped 0 bases and J dropped 2 bases, with 14 bases sitting between them. This CDR3 region has 16 residues. The germline CDR1 and CDR2 sequences are LGHNA and YSLEER.